This T cell receptor beta chain originates from a study of PD-L1 blockade in urothelial cancer. Study-wide points: Pretreatment TCR clonality in blood, when below the median, was predictive of better survival.

Germline V gives CDR1 ENHRY, CDR2 SYGVKD. The CDR3 loop spans 14 amino acids. V gave up 6 bases and J gave up 8 bases; unmatched junction bases: 8. Time point defined: pretreatment peripheral blood. The assay was immunoSEQ multiplex PCR, and TCRdb's table has in-frame clones only and misses some. The profile shows tens of thousands of clones, around 89% of them singletons. Comment on this clone: The antigen remains undetermined.

This chain uses TRBV10-3 with TRBJ2-1; 9 nucleotides line up with TRBD1. The TCR was taken from a man aged 55 to 70 with urothelial cancer. Sequences were derived from PBMCs, sampled around atezolizumab (anti-PD-L1) treatment. This chain's CDR3 is CAISNGTGKYEQFF. The CDR3 DNA follows: TGTGCCATCAGCAACGGGACAGGGAAATATGAGCAGTTCTTC.